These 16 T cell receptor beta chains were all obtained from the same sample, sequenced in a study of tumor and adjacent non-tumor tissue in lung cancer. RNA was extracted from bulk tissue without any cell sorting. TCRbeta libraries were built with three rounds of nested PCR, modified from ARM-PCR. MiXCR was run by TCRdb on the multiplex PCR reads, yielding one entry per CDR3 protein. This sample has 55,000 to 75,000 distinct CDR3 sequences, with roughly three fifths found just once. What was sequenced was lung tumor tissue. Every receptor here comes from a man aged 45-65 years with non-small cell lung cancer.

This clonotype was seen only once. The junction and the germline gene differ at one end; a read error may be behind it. The CDR3 protein is CASREKRGFLYEYAF. The CDR3 bases are TGTGCCAGCAGAGAGAAAAGGGGATTCCTCTATGAATACGCCTTC. The chain employs TRBV6-1 and TRBJ1-2; D possibly corresponds to TRBD1 (5 bases). Germline loops: CDR1 MNHNS, CDR2 SASEGT. This CDR3 comprises 15 residues.

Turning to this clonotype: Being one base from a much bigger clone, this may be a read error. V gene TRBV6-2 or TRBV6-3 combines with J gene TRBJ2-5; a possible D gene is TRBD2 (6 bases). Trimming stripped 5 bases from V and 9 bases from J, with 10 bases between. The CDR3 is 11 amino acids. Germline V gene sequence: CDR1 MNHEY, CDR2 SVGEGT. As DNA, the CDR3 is TGTGCCAGCAGTACGGGGGAGGCCCAGTACTTC. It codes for CASSTGEAQYF.

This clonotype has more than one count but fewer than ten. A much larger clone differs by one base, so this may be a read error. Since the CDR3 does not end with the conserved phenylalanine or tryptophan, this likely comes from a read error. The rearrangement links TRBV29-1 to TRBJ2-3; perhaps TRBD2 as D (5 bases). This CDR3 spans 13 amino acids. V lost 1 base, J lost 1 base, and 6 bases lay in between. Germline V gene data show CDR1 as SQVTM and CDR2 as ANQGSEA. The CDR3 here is CSVEVSGTDTQYL. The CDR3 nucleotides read TGCAGCGTTGAAGTTAGCGGCACAGATACGCAGTATTTA.

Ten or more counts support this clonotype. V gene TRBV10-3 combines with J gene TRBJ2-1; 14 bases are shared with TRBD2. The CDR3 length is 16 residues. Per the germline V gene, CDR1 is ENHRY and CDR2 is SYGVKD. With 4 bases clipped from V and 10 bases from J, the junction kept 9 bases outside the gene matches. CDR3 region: CAISAGLAGEAGEQFF. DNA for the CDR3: TGTGCCATCAGTGCGGGACTAGCGGGAGAGGCCGGCGAGCAGTTCTTC.

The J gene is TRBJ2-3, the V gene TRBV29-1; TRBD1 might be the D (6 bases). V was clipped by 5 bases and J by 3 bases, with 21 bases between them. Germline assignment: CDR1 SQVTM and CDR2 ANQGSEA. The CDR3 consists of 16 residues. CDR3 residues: CSVRSQGTLRTDTQYF. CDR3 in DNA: TGCAGCGTTAGGTCTCAGGGGACCCTTAGGACAGATACGCAGTATTTT.

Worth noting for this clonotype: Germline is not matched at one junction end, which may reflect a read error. The CDR3 spells CAFSEGGRQETQYF. Written as DNA, the CDR3 is TGTGCCTTCAGTGAGGGGGGCCGCCAAGAGACCCAGTACTTT. The chain uses TRBV10-3 and TRBJ2-5; D tentatively reads TRBD1 or TRBD2 (6 bases each). Germline CDR1 reads ENHRY; CDR2 reads SYGVKD. The CDR3 has 14 residues.

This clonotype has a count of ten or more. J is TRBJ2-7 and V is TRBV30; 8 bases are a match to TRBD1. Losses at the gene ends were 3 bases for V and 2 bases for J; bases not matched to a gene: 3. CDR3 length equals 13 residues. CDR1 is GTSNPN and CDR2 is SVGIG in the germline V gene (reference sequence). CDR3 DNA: TGTGCCTGGAGGCCGGGACAGGCCTACGAGCAGTACTTC. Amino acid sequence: CAWRPGQAYEQYF.

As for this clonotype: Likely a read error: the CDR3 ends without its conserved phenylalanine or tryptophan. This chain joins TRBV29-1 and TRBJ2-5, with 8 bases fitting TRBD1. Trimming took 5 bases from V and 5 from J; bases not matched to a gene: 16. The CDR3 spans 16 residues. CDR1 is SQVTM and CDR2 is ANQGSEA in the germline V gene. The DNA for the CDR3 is TGCAGCGTTCGAACGGGACAGGTGATGGTAATCGAGACCCAGTACTTA. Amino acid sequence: CSVRTGQVMVIETQYL.

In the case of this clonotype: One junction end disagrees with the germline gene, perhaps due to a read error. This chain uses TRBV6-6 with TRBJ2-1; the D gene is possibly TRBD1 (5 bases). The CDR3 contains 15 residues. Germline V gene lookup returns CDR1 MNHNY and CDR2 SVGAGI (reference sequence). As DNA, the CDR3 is TGTGTCAGCAGTTCCCTCCAGGGCGGAGACAATGAGCAATTCTTC. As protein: CVSSSLQGGDNEQFF.

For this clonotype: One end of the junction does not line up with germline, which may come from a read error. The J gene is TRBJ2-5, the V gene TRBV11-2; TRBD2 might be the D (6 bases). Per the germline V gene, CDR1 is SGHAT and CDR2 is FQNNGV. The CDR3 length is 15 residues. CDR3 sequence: CANGSTWGVAETQYF. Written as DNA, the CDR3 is TGTGCCAACGGCTCCACCTGGGGGGTAGCAGAGACTCAGTACTTC. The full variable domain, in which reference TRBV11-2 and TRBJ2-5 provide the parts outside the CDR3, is EAGVAQSPRYKIIEKRQSVAFWCNPISGHATLYWYQQILGQGPKLLIQFQNNGVVDDSQLPKDRFSAERLKGVDSTLKIQPAKLEDSAVYLCANGSTWGVAETQYFGPGTRLLVL.

The chain's CDR3 is CVNSRGTSGGLADTQYF. Here the CDR3 DNA reads TGTGTCAACAGCCGAGGGACTAGCGGGGGACTCGCAGATACGCAGTATTTT. The chain carries TRBV11-3 and TRBJ2-3; 14 nucleotides match TRBD2. Germline CDR1 SGHNT, CDR2 YENEEA. The CDR3 sequence is 17 residues long.

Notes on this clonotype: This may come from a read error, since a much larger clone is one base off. In DNA, the CDR3 is TGTGCCAGCAGCTTTAGCGGGGTCGGGGAGCAGTTTTTT. Translated, it gives CASSFSGVGEQFF. The V and J genes are TRBV7-2 and TRBJ2-2, with 8 bases matching TRBD2. The germline gives CDR1 SGHTA, CDR2 FQGNSA. The CDR3 spans 13 residues. The full variable domain, with the rest looked up from reference TRBV7-2 and TRBJ2-2, is GAGVSQSPSNKVTEKGKDVELRCDPISGHTALYWYRQSLGQGLEFLIYFQGNSAPDKSGLPSDRFSAERTGGSVSTLTIQRTQQEDSAVYLCASSFSGVGEQFFGEGSRLTVL.

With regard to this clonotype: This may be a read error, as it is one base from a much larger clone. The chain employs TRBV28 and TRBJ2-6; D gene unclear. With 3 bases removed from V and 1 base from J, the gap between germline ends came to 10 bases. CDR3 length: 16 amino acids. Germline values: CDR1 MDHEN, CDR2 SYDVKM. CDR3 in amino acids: CASSFDTRSGANVLTF. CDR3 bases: TGTGCCAGCAGTTTCGACACGCGGTCTGGGGCCAACGTCCTGACTTTC. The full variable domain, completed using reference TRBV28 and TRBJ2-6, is DVKVTQSSRYLVKRTGEKVFLECVQDMDHENMFWYRQDPGLGLRLIYFSYDVKMKEKGDIPEGYSVSREKKERFSLILESASTNQTSMYLCASSFDTRSGANVLTFGAGSRLTVL.

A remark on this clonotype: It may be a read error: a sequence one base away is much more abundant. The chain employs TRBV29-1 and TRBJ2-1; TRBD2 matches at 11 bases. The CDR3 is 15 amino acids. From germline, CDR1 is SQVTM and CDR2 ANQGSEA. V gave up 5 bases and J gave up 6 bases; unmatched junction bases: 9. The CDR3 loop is CSVWAPGLAANEQFF. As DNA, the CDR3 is TGCAGCGTTTGGGCCCCGGGACTAGCGGCCAATGAGCAGTTCTTC.

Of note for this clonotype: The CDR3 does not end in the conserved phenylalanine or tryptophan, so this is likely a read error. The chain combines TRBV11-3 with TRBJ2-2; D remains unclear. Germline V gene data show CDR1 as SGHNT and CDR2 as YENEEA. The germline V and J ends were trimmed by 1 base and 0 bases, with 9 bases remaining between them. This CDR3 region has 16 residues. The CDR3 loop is CASSLGAWTNTGELFI. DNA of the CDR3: TGTGCCAGCAGCTTAGGGGCGTGGACGAACACCGGGGAGCTGTTTATT.

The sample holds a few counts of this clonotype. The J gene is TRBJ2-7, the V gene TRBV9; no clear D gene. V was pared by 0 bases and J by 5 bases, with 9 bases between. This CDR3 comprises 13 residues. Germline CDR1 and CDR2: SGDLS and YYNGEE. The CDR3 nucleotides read TGTGCCAGCAGCGTAGGACTTACCCACGAGCAGTACTTC. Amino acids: CASSVGLTHEQYF.